This T cell receptor (beta chain) was recovered during a study of long-term antiretroviral therapy in people with HIV. Overall study findings and caveats: Blood obtained between the mid-2000s and the late 2010s may reflect older ART regimens.

United States facilities provided treatment to all participants with HIV. The assay, immunoSEQ v3.0, was run at survey level. Repertoires were generated with immunoSEQ multiplex PCR, while TCRdb's copy carries only in-frame clones and drops some. The data contain about 28,000 clones, 85% to 95% of them singletons. In regard to this clone: What it binds is unknown.

Germline loops: CDR1 SGHVS, CDR2 FNYEAQ. This CDR3 has 15 residues. V lost 1 base, J lost 2 bases, and 6 bases lay in between. This receptor was obtained from a man in his forties or fifties with HIV. The V call is TRBV7-6, the J call TRBJ2-6, with D possibly matching TRBD1 (6 bases). Sequenced material: unsorted PBMCs, taken 5.3 years after starting antiretroviral therapy. The CDR3 sequence: CASSLEGAGANVLTF. CDR3 in DNA: TGTGCCAGCAGCTTAGAGGGGGCTGGGGCCAACGTCCTGACTTTC.